This T cell receptor (beta chain) was captured in a study of blood T cell repertoires in COVID-19. Study-wide context: Donors in the United States, Italy and Spain gave samples during acute or convalescent COVID-19. Sources were T cells, B-cell-depleted T cells, or PBMCs; the material itself was cDNA or gDNA.

Authors' processing steps: Amplification of reference gene primers provided the estimated nucleated cell counts. The data were produced by immunoSEQ multiplex PCR, yet TCRdb's version contains in-frame clones alone and is incomplete. V, J and clone size are taken as reported in that table, and D and trimming were inferred from the DNA itself. The sample consists of about 270,000 clones, approximately 86% of them appearing once. Germline CDR1 reads MDHEN; CDR2 reads SYDVKM. V shed 3 bases and J 3 bases; nucleotides not matched to a gene: 1. The CDR3 spans 13 residues. Source material: peripheral blood. The rearrangement joins TRBV28 to TRBJ1-2; 7 bases agree with TRBD1. This clonotype was obtained from a man aged 35 to 55 with active or convalescent COVID-19. The CDR3 reads CASSLGTDYGYTF. The DNA for the CDR3 is TGTGCCAGCAGTTTGGGGACAGACTATGGCTACACCTTC.